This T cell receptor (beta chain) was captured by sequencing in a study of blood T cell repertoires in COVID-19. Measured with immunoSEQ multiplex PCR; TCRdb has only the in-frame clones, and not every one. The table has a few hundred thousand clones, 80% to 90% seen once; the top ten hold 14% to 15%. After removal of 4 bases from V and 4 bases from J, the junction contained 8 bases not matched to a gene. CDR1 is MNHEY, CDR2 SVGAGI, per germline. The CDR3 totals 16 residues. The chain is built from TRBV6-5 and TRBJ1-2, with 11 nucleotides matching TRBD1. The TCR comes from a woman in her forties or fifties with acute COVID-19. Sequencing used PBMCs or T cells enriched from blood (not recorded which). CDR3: CASSSRAGQGAYGYTF. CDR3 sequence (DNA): TGTGCCAGCAGTTCCCGGGCCGGACAGGGGGCCTATGGCTACACCTTC.